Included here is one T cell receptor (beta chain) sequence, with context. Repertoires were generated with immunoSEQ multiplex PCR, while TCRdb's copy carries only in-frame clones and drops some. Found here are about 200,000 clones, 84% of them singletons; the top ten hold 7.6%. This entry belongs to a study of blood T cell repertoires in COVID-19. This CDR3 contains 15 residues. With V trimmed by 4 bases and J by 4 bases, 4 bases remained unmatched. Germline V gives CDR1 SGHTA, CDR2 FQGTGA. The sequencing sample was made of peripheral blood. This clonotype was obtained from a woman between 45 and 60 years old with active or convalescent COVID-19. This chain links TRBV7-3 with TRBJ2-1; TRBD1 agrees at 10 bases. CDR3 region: CASSSQDRGYNEQFF. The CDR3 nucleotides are TGTGCCAGCAGCTCTCAGGACAGGGGGTACAATGAGCAGTTCTTC.